This T cell receptor beta chain comes out of a study of blood T cell repertoires in COVID-19. TCRdb's copy holds only in-frame clones and misses some; the assay was immunoSEQ multiplex PCR. Here the sample spans 250,000 to 350,000 clones, about 89% being singletons. The V gene's germline CDR1 is SNHLY and CDR2 FYNNEI. The V end lost 2 bases, the J end lost 2 bases, and 10 bases lay between the germline ends. CDR3 length: 15 amino acids. The TCR originated in a woman in her twenties or thirties with COVID-19, enrolled during active disease. Sequencing was done on a sample of peripheral blood. J is TRBJ1-5 and V is TRBV2; no reliable D call. The CDR3 DNA reads TGTGCCAGCAGTGAACCCGGGGTAGGCAATCAGCCCCAGCATTTT. Its protein product is CASSEPGVGNQPQHF.